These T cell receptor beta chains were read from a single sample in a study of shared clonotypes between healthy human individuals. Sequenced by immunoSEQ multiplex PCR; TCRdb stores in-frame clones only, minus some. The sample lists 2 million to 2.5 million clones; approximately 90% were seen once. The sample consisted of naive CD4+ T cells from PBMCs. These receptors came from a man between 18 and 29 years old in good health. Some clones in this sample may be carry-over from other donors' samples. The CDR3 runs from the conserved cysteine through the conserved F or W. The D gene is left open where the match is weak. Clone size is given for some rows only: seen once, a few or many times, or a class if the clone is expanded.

CDR3 DNA: TGTGCCTGGAGTCGACAGGGAGGCTCGGCTGATACGCAGTATTTT; CDR3 protein: CAWSRQGGSADTQYF; V gene: TRBV30; J gene: TRBJ2-3; D gene: .; clone size: .
CDR3 DNA: TGTGCCAGCAGGGTGATAGGAGAGACCCAGTACTTC; CDR3 protein: CASRVIGETQYF; V gene: TRBV2; J gene: TRBJ2-5; D gene: .; clone size: .
CDR3 DNA: TGTGCCATCAGTGTAGGGGACAGGGGGCTCAATCAGCCCCAGCATTTT; CDR3 protein: CAISVGDRGLNQPQHF; V gene: TRBV10-3; J gene: TRBJ1-5; D gene: TRBD1; clone size: .
CDR3 DNA: TGTGCCAGCAGCTCCGTTCCTGCGAACTCCTACGAGCAGTACTTC; CDR3 protein: CASSSVPANSYEQYF; V gene: TRBV7-8; J gene: TRBJ2-7; D gene: .; clone size: .
CDR3 DNA: TGTGCCAGCAGCTTAGACAGCGGGAGCACTGATACGCAGTATTTT; CDR3 protein: CASSLDSGSTDTQYF; V gene: TRBV11-2; J gene: TRBJ2-3; D gene: TRBD2; clone size: .
CDR3 DNA: TGCGCCAGCAGCCCGGGGGTGGGGCTGGCCTACGAGCAGTACTTC; CDR3 protein: CASSPGVGLAYEQYF; V gene: TRBV5-1; J gene: TRBJ2-7; D gene: .; clone size: .
CDR3 DNA: TGTGCCAGCAGCCCGATAGGGACAGGGCCTGGTTCGAGGACTGAAGCTTTCTTT; CDR3 protein: CASSPIGTGPGSRTEAFF; V gene: TRBV11-2; J gene: TRBJ1-1; D gene: TRBD1; clone size: .
CDR3 DNA: TGTGCCAGCAGCCGCACGGTCCAGGGCCCGACAGATACGCAGTATTTT; CDR3 protein: CASSRTVQGPTDTQYF; V gene: TRBV11-2; J gene: TRBJ2-3; D gene: .; clone size: once
CDR3 DNA: TGTGCCAGTATCAACAGGGGTGTTGGAAACACCATATATTTT; CDR3 protein: CASINRGVGNTIYF; V gene: TRBV19; J gene: TRBJ1-3; D gene: TRBD1; clone size: once
CDR3 DNA: TGTGCCAGCAGCTCCACCAGGCTAGCCTCCTACAATGAGCAGTTCTTC; CDR3 protein: CASSSTRLASYNEQFF; V gene: TRBV7-3; J gene: TRBJ2-1; D gene: .; clone size: .
CDR3 DNA: TGCGCCAGCAGCCGATTCACACCAGATGAAGCTTTCTTT; CDR3 protein: CASSRFTPDEAFF; V gene: TRBV5-1; J gene: TRBJ1-1; D gene: .; clone size: .
CDR3 DNA: TGTGCCAGCAGCGTAGGGGTGACTAGCGGCCACAATGAGCAGTTCTTC; CDR3 protein: CASSVGVTSGHNEQFF; V gene: TRBV9; J gene: TRBJ2-1; D gene: TRBD2; clone size: .
CDR3 DNA: TGTGCCATCCTACCCCGGCTAGCGGGAGCTTACAATGAGCAGTTCTTC; CDR3 protein: CAILPRLAGAYNEQFF; V gene: TRBV28; J gene: TRBJ2-1; D gene: TRBD2; clone size: .
CDR3 DNA: TGCGCCAGCAGTGGGACTAGCGGGGATTACGAGCAGTACTTC; CDR3 protein: CASSGTSGDYEQYF; V gene: TRBV10-2; J gene: TRBJ2-7; D gene: TRBD2; clone size: .
CDR3 DNA: TGTGCCAGCAGCTCCCAAACAGGATATGGCTACACCTTC; CDR3 protein: CASSSQTGYGYTF; V gene: TRBV7-6; J gene: TRBJ1-2; D gene: .; clone size: .
CDR3 DNA: TGTGCCAGCAGCTCGATAGACAGGGCTGAGCAGTTCTTC; CDR3 protein: CASSSIDRAEQFF; V gene: TRBV7-3; J gene: TRBJ2-1; D gene: TRBD1; clone size: .
CDR3 DNA: TGTGCCAGCAGCCGAGACCACTACCTCCGGACCGGGGAGCTGTTTTTT; CDR3 protein: CASSRDHYLRTGELFF; V gene: TRBV7-2; J gene: TRBJ2-2; D gene: .; clone size: .
CDR3 DNA: TGTGCCAGCAGCTTCGCCAGGGGCGACACAGATACGCAGTATTTT; CDR3 protein: CASSFARGDTDTQYF; V gene: TRBV7-3; J gene: TRBJ2-3; D gene: .; clone size: .
CDR3 DNA: TGTGCCGGAACAGGGGCTCCAGGAAACACCATATATTTT; CDR3 protein: CAGTGAPGNTIYF; V gene: TRBV28; J gene: TRBJ1-3; D gene: TRBD1; clone size: .
CDR3 DNA: TGTGCCAGCAGCCAAGAAGCAACTAGCGGAGCCTCCTACGAGCAGTACTTC; CDR3 protein: CASSQEATSGASYEQYF; V gene: TRBV4-2; J gene: TRBJ2-7; D gene: TRBD2; clone size: .
CDR3 DNA: TGTGCCAGCAGTTTGGGCAGCTACTCCTATGGCTACACCTTC; CDR3 protein: CASSLGSYSYGYTF; V gene: TRBV28; J gene: TRBJ1-2; D gene: .; clone size: .
CDR3 DNA: TGCAGTGCTACCTCCGGGGAGGTTAACACCTTC; CDR3 protein: CSATSGEVNTF; V gene: TRBV20-1; J gene: TRBJ1-2; D gene: .; clone size: .
CDR3 DNA: TGCGCCAGCAGCCCTAATCTGGGTACTGAAGCTTTCTTT; CDR3 protein: CASSPNLGTEAFF; V gene: TRBV5-1; J gene: TRBJ1-1; D gene: .; clone size: .